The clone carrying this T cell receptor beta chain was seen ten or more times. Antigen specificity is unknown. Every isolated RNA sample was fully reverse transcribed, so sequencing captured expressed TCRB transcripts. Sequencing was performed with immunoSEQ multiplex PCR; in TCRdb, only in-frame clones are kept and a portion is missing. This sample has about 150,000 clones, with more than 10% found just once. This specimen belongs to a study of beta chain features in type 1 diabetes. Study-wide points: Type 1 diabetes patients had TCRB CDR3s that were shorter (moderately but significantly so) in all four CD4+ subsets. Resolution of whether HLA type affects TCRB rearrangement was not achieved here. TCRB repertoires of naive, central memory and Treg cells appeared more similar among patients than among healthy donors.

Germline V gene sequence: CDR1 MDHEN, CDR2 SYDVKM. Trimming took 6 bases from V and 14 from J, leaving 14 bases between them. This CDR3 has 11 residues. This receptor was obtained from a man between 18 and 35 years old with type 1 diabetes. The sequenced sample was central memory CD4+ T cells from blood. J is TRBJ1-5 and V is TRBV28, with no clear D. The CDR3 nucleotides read TGTGCCAGCAGAGCAACAGAAAAAGAGCATTTT. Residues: CASRATEKEHF.